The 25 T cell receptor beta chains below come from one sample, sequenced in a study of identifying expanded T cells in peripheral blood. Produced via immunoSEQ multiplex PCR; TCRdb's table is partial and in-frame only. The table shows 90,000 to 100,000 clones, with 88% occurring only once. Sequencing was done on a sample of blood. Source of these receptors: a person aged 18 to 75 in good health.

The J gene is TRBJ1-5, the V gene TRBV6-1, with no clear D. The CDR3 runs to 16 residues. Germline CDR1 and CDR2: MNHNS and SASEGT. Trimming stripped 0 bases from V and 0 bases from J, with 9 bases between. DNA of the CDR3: TGTGCCAGCAGTGAAGCGGCAGGATATAGCAATCAGCCCCAGCATTTT. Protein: CASSEAAGYSNQPQHF.

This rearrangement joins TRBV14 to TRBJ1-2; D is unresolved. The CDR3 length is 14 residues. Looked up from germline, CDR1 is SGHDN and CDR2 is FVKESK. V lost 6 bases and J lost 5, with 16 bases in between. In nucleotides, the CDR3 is TGTGCCAGCAGGCCTATGGGAGGCGGGTATGGCTACACCTTC. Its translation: CASRPMGGGYGYTF.

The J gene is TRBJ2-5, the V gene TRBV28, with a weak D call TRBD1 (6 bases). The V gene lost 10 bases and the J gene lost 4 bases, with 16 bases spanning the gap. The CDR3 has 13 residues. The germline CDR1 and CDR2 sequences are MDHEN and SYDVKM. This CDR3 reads CATHREEVETQYF. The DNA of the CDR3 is TGTGCCACCCACAGGGAAGAGGTAGAGACCCAGTACTTC.

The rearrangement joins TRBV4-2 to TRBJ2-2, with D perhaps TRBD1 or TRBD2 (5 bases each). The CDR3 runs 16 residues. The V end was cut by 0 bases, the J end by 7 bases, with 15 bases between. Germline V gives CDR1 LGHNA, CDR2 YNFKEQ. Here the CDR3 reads CASSQEEGKLRGELFF. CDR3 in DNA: TGTGCCAGCAGCCAAGAAGAGGGGAAGTTACGCGGGGAGCTGTTTTTT.

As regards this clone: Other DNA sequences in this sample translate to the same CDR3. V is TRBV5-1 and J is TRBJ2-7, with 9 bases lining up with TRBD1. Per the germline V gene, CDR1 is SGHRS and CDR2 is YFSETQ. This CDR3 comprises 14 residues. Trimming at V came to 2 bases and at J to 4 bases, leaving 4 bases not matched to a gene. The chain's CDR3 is CASSLTGQGYEQYF. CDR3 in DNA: TGCGCCAGCAGCTTAACGGGACAGGGATACGAGCAGTACTTC.

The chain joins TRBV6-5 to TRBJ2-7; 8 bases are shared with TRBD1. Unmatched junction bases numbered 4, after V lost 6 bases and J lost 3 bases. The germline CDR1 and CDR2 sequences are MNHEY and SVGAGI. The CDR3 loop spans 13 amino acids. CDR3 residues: CASSPDRGYEQYF. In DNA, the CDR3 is TGTGCCAGCAGCCCTGACAGGGGCTACGAGCAGTACTTC.

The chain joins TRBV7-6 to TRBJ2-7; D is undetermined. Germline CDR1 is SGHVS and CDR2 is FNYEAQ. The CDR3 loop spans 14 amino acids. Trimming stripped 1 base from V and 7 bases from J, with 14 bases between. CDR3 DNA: TGTGCCAGCAGCTTAGAGGACGGTCTTCGGGAGCAGTACTTC. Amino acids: CASSLEDGLREQYF.

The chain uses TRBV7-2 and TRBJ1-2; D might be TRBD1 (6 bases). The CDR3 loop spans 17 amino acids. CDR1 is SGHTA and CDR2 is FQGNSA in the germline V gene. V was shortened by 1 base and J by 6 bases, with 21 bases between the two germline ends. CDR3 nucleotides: TGTGCCAGCAGCTTAGTGGTCTCGGGGGCGAGTGGGGATGGCTACACCTTC. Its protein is CASSLVVSGASGDGYTF.

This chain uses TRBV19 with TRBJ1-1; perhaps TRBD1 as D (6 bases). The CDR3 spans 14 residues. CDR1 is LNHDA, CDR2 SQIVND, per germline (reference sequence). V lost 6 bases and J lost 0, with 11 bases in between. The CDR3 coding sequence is TGTGCCAGTAGCTACGGACAGCTGAACACTGAAGCTTTCTTT. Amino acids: CASSYGQLNTEAFF.

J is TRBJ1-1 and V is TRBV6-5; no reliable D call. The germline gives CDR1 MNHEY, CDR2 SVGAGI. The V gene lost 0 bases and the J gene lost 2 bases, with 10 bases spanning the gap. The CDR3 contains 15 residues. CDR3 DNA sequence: TGTGCCAGCAGTTACTCGTGGGCAGCAAACACTGAAGCTTTCTTT. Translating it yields CASSYSWAANTEAFF.

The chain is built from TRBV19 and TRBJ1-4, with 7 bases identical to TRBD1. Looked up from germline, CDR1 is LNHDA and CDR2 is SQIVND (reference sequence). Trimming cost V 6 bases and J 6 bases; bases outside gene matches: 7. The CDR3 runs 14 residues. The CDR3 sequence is CASRWGTEDEKLFF. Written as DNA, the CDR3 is TGTGCCAGTAGATGGGGGACAGAAGATGAAAAACTGTTTTTT.

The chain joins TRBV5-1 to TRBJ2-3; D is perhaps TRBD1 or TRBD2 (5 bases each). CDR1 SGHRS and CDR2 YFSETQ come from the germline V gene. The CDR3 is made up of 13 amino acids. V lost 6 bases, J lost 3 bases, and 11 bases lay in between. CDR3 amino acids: CASKDWGTDTQYF. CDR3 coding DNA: TGCGCCAGCAAAGATTGGGGGACAGATACGCAGTATTTT.

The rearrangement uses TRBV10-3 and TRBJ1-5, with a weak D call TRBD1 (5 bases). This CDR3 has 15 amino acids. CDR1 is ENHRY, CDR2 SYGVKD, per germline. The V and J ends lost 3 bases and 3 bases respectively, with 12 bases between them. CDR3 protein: CAISDPVRDNQPQHF. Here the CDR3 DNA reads TGTGCCATCAGTGACCCAGTCAGGGACAATCAGCCCCAGCATTTT.

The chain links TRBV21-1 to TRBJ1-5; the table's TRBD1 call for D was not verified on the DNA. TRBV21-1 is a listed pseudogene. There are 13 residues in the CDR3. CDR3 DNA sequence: TGTGCCAGCAGCGGACATCGGAATCAGCCCCAGCATTTT. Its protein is CASSGHRNQPQHF.

In DNA, the CDR3 is TGCAGCGTTGAGGGAGGAGGCACAGATACGCAGTATTTT. It yields the protein CSVEGGGTDTQYF. This sequence joins TRBV29-1 and TRBJ2-3, with D possibly matching TRBD2 (6 bases). The germline V and J ends were trimmed by 3 bases and 1 base, with 8 bases remaining between them. Germline lookup yields CDR1 SQVTM and CDR2 ANQGSEA. CDR3 length: 13 residues.

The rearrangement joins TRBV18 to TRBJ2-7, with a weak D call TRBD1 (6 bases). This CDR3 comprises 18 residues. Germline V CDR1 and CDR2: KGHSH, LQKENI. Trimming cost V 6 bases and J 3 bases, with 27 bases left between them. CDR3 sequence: CASSDPGAASQFFYEQYF. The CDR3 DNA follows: TGTGCCAGCTCCGACCCAGGGGCAGCCAGCCAATTCTTCTACGAGCAGTACTTC.

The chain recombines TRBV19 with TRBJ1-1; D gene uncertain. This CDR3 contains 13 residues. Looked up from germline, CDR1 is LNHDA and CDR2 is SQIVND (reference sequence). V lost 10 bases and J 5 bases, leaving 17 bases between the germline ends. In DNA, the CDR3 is TGTGCCACCTCAGGAAGAGTGCGGACTGAAGCTTTCTTT. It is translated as CATSGRVRTEAFF.

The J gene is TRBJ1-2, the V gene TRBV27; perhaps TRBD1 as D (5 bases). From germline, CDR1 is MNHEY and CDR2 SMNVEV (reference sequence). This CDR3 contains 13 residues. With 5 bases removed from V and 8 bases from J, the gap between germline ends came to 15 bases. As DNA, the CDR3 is TGTGCCAGCAGTCAACAGGCCCGAGAGGGCTACACCTTC. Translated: CASSQQAREGYTF.

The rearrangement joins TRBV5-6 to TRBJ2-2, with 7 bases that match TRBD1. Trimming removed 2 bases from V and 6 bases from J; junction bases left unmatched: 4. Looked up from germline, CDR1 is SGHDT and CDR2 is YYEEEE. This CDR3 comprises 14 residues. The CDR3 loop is CASSFPQGSGELFF. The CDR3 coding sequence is TGTGCCAGCAGCTTCCCACAGGGGTCCGGGGAGCTGTTTTTT.

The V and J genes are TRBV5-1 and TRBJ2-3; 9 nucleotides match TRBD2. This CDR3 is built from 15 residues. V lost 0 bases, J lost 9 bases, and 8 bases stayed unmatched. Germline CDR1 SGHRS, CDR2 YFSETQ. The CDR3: CASSLAPSGVVTQYF. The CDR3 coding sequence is TGCGCCAGCAGCTTGGCGCCTAGCGGGGTGGTAACGCAGTATTTT.

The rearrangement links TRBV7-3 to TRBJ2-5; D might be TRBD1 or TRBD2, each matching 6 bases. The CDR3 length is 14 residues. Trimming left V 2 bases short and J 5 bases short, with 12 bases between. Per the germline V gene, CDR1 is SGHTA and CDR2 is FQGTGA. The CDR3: CASSLGGGKETQYF. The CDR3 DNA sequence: TGTGCCAGCAGCTTAGGAGGGGGGAAGGAGACCCAGTACTTC.

The CDR3 loop is CASSYSRGNHEQYF. DNA of the CDR3: TGTGCCAGCAGTTACTCGAGAGGGAACCACGAGCAGTACTTC. The genes are TRBV6-6 and TRBJ2-7; D is perhaps TRBD2 (5 bases). The CDR3 length is 14 residues. Per the germline V gene, CDR1 is MNHNY and CDR2 is SVGAGI (reference sequence). V dropped 0 bases and J dropped 5 bases, with 11 bases sitting between them.

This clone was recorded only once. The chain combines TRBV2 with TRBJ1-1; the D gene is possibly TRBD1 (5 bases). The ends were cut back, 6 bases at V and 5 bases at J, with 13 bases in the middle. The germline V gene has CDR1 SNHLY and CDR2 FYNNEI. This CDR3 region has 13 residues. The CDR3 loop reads CASRVRADTEAFF. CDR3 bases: TGTGCCAGCAGAGTCAGGGCGGATACTGAAGCTTTCTTT.

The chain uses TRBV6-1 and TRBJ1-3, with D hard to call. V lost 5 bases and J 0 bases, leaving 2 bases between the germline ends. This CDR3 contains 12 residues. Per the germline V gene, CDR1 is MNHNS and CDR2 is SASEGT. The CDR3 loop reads CASSHSGNTIYF. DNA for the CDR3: TGTGCCAGCAGTCACTCTGGAAACACCATATATTTT.

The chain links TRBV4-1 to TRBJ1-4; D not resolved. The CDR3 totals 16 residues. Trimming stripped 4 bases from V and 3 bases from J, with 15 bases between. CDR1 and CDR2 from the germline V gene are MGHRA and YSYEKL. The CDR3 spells CASSPVGVLANEKLFF. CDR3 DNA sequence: TGCGCCAGCAGCCCCGTCGGGGTTCTGGCTAATGAAAAACTGTTTTTT.